This T cell receptor beta chain stems from a study of T-cell memory formation after mild COVID-19. This CDR3 region has 14 residues. The V end lost 6 bases, the J end lost 1 base, and 11 bases lay between the germline ends. Germline lookup yields CDR1 MDHEN and CDR2 SYDVKM. This clonotype has more than one count but fewer than ten. Via MiXCR, TCRdb re-called the 5' RACE reads, giving one row per CDR3 protein. The sample holds more than 250,000 distinct CDR3 sequences, 15% to 20% seen once. This rearrangement joins TRBV28 to TRBJ2-3; either TRBD1 or TRBD2 may supply D (5 bases each). Sequenced: PBMCs or a T cell subset sorted from them (not recorded which). The receptor was isolated from a man aged 18 to 29 who had mild COVID-19 (a few samples of this study predate the infection). Cell type and time point are not known. The CDR3 region has the DNA TGTGCCAGCAGCGGGGCGGACGGCACAGATACGCAGTATTTT. Translated: CASSGADGTDTQYF.